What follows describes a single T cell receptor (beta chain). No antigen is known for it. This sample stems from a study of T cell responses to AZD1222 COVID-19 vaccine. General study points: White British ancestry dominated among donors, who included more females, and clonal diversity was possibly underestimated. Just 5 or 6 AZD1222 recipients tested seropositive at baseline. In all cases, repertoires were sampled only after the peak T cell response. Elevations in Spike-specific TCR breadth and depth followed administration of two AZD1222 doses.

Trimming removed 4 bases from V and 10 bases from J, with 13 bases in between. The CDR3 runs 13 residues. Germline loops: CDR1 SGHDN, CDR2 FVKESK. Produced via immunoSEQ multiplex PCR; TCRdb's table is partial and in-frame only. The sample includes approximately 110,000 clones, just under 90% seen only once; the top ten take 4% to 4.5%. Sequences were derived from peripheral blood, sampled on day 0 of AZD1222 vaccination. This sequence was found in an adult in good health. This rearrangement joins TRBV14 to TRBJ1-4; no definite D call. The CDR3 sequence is CASSPQTVGKLFF. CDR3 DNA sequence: TGTGCCAGCAGCCCTCAGACGGTTGGAAAACTGTTTTTT.